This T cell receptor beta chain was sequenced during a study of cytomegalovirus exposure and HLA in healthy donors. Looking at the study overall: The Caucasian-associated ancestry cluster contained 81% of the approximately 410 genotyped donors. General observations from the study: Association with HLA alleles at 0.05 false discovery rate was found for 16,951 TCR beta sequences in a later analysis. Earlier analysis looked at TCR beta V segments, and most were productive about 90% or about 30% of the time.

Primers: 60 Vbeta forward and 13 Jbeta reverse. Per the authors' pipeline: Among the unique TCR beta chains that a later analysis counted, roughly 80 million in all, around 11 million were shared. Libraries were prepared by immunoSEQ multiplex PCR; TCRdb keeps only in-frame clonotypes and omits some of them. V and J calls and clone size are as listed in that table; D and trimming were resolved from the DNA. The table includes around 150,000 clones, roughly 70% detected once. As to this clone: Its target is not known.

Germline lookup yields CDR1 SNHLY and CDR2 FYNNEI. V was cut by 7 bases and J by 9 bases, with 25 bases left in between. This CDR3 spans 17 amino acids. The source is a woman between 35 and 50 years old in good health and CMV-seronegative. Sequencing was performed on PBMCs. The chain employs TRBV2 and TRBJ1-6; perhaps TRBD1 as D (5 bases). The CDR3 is CASMREVTGGIASPLHF. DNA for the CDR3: TGTGCCAGCATGAGGGAAGTGACGGGGGGAATCGCTTCACCCCTCCACTTT.